This T cell receptor beta chain was sequenced in a study of T cell changes during pregnancy in multiple sclerosis (dated by TCRdb to between 2018 and 2021). With regard to the full study: The study examined how the T cell repertoire changed over the course of pregnancy in women with multiple sclerosis.

Libraries were prepared through the immunoSEQ multiplex PCR assay. TCRdb took over this immuneACCESS table, retaining in-frame rearrangements with V and J assigned. Such tables are incomplete; in checked studies, under half of the missing clones stem from an unresolved V gene, and the remainder is unexplained. The sample has approximately 96,000 clones on record, roughly 94% of them singletons. The ten biggest clones cover less than 2.5% of the sample. The germline V gene (reference sequence) provides CDR1 MNHNY and CDR2 SVGAGI. Ends trimmed: V by 0 bases, J by 4 bases; bases unmatched to a gene: 2. From cysteine to phenylalanine, the CDR3 is 15 amino acids long. The DNA shown is the 45-base CDR3, in frame from base 1. Of note for this clone: Its antigen target is currently unknown. No clone much larger than this one lies a single base away; base qualities are absent.

This receptor was obtained from a female donor in good health, enrolled as a control in a pregnancy study. The material was peripheral blood, obtained after pregnancy. This chain is built from TRBV6-6 and TRBJ1-5, with 8 bases in between that match TRBD1. The CDR3 protein: CASSYSGQGNQPQHF. The nucleotide sequence reads as follows: TGTGCCAGCAGTTACTCAGGACAGGGTAATCAGCCCCAGCATTTT.